This TCR beta chain was sequenced during a study of blood T cell repertoires in COVID-19. Study summary: Acute and convalescent COVID-19 specimens originated in the United States, Italy and Spain.

Trimming took off 4 bases at V and 14 bases at J, with 24 bases between the two ends. Germline assignment: CDR1 MDHEN and CDR2 SYDVKM. The CDR3 has 16 residues. This clone was observed once. Using immunoSEQ multiplex PCR, the repertoire was profiled, and TCRdb retains in-frame clones only, with some absent. The data show 240,000 or so clones, 70% to 90% seen once. The age range of participants was 18 to 89 years, with residence in 20 to 25 US areas. Someone with COVID-19 had been met by exposed participants within 2 weeks before study entry. The sequencing input was PBMCs or T cells enriched from blood (not recorded which). The J gene is TRBJ1-6, the V gene TRBV28; D possibly corresponds to TRBD1 (6 bases). The sequence was collected from a man in his forties or fifties who had been exposed to COVID-19. In nucleotides, the CDR3 is TGTGCCAGCAGTTCCGGACAGTTCTTCCTATTTCCAGCCCTCCACTTT. Encoded protein: CASSSGQFFLFPALHF.